The 22 T cell receptor beta chains below come from one sample, sequenced in a study of regulatory T cells in long-lasting Graves disease. Sample time point: persistent/refractory GD, antithyroid drugs over 5 years with positive TRAb. From PBMCs, RNA was extracted and then used to make the TCR library. To make TCR beta libraries, researchers used iRepertoire HTBI primers and Arm-PCR of CDR3 regions. TCRdb used MiXCR to reprocess the multiplex PCR reads, holding one entry per CDR3 protein. Among about 300,000 distinct CDR3 sequences listed, roughly a fifth were seen once. The sequenced sample was peripheral blood mononuclear cells (PBMCs), obtained when the disease was refractory, from a patient treated with antithyroid drugs. All receptors come from a female donor with Graves disease.

This clonotype has only a few counts. The rearrangement uses TRBV7-2 and TRBJ1-1; maybe TRBD1 (5 bases). V was shortened by 6 bases and J by 4 bases, with 12 bases between the two germline ends. Germline-derived CDR1 and CDR2 are SGHTA and FQGNSA. The CDR3 covers 13 residues. DNA for the CDR3: TGTGCCAGCAGTTCGGGGGTGGGCACTGAAGCTTTCTTT. It yields the protein CASSSGVGTEAFF.

This clonotype was detected ten times or more. The chain carries TRBV28 and TRBJ1-6, with D maybe TRBD1 (5 bases). The CDR3 is 14 amino acids. V was pared by 7 bases and J by 10 bases, with 17 bases between. Germline V lookup: CDR1 MDHEN, CDR2 SYDVKM. CDR3 DNA: TGTGCCAGCACTCTCAGGGTCATCGGCTCACCCCTCCACTTT. Protein sequence: CASTLRVIGSPLHF.

This clonotype appeared many times. The rearrangement links TRBV18 to TRBJ1-1; D gene uncertain. The V gene lost 3 bases and the J gene lost 0 bases, with 14 bases spanning the gap. The length of the CDR3 is 16 residues. In germline, CDR1 is KGHSH, CDR2 LQKENI. The DNA of the CDR3 is TGTGCCAGCTCACCTTCCTTCGGGGATCTGAACACTGAAGCTTTCTTT. This gives the protein CASSPSFGDLNTEAFF.

This clonotype was recorded at least ten times. J is TRBJ1-4 and V is TRBV3-1; weak D call: TRBD1 (6 bases). The germline V gene has CDR1 LGHDT and CDR2 YNNKEL (reference sequence). The length of the CDR3 is 14 residues. Between the trimmed V and J ends, which lost 1 base and 7 bases, there was a span of 10 bases. DNA of the CDR3: TGTGCCAGCAGCCAAGCAGGAGGGGGTGAAAAACTGTTTTTT. This sequence encodes CASSQAGGGEKLFF.

As for this clonotype: A far more abundant clone sits one base away, making this likely a read error. V and J are TRBV7-8 and TRBJ2-1; tentative D call: TRBD1 (7 bases). The end of the DNA fits TRBJ2-5 better, so the J call may be wrong. The CDR3 contains 15 residues. The V gene's germline CDR1 is SGHVS and CDR2 FQNEAQ. The DNA for the CDR3 is TGTACCAGCAGCTTTCACTTCAGGGGGGAAGAGACCCAGTACTTC. Its translation is CTSSFHFRGEETQYF.

Many counts were recorded for this clonotype. The chain has TRBV19 and TRBJ1-5, with TRBD1 as a possible D gene (5 bases). V was cut by 6 bases and J by 11 bases, with 20 bases left in between. Germline assignment: CDR1 LNHDA and CDR2 SQIVND (reference sequence). CDR3 length equals 14 residues. The CDR3 is CASRSGTGYGAQHF. The CDR3 DNA is TGTGCCAGTAGATCCGGGACCGGGTATGGGGCCCAGCATTTT.

This clonotype has a handful of counts. The V call is TRBV3-1, the J call TRBJ2-7; TRBD1 or TRBD2 may be the D gene (6 bases each). V shed 0 bases and J shed 1 base, with 10 bases lying between them. Germline V CDR1 and CDR2: LGHDT, YNNKEL (reference sequence). The CDR3 has 15 residues. CDR3 loop: CASSQEGGRSYEQYF. In DNA, the CDR3 is TGTGCCAGCAGCCAAGAAGGGGGGAGGTCCTACGAGCAGTACTTC.

This clonotype was seen repeatedly, ten times or more. V gene TRBV2 combines with J gene TRBJ1-5; tentatively, D is TRBD1 (5 bases). V was pared by 7 bases and J by 7 bases, with 14 bases between. This CDR3 is built from 13 residues. CDR1 and CDR2 (germline): SNHLY, FYNNEI. The CDR3 DNA follows: TGTGCCAGCACCCAAGAGAGGGACCAGCCCCAGCATTTT. Translated, it gives CASTQERDQPQHF.

This clonotype was seen at least ten times. This chain joins TRBV7-9 and TRBJ2-7; D possibly uses TRBD1 or TRBD2 (6 bases each). Germline CDR1 and CDR2: SEHNR and FQNEAQ (reference sequence). V lost 5 bases and J lost 2, with 16 bases in between. The CDR3 has 15 amino acids. The DNA for the CDR3 is TGTGCCAGCAGCCCCGAAGGGGGGAGAACCTACGAGCAGTACTTC. It translates to CASSPEGGRTYEQYF.

This chain links TRBV7-2 with TRBJ2-5, with D hard to call. Trimming left V 3 bases short and J 5 bases short, with 13 bases between. The CDR3 sequence is 14 residues long. Germline V gene data show CDR1 as SGHTA and CDR2 as FQGNSA. The CDR3 DNA sequence: TGTGCCAGCAGCTTGGCCCAGGCCGGGGAGACCCAGTACTTC. Translation: CASSLAQAGETQYF.

The chain carries TRBV6-2 or TRBV6-3 and TRBJ2-2, with 7 bases lining up with TRBD2. The germline gives CDR1 MNHEY, CDR2 SVGEGT. After removal of 5 bases from V and 1 base from J, the junction contained 7 bases not matched to a gene. This CDR3 is 16 amino acids long. DNA for the CDR3: TGTGCCAGCAGTAGCGGGATACGTTTGAACACCGGGGAGCTGTTTTTT. Translated, it gives CASSSGIRLNTGELFF.

This chain uses TRBV7-2 with TRBJ2-7; D uncertain. V gave up 5 bases and J gave up 0 bases, with 14 bases separating them. The germline V gene has CDR1 SGHTA and CDR2 FQGNSA. This CDR3 comprises 15 residues. This CDR3 reads CASSARASSSYEQYF. In nucleotides, the CDR3 is TGTGCCAGCAGCGCCCGGGCCTCGAGCTCCTACGAGCAGTACTTC. Filled out from reference TRBV7-2 and TRBJ2-7, the complete variable domain reads GAGVSQSPSNKVTEKGKDVELRCDPISGHTALYWYRQSLGQGLEFLIYFQGNSAPDKSGLPSDRFSAERTGGSVSTLTIQRTQQEDSAVYLCASSARASSSYEQYFGPGTRLTVT.

The chain joins TRBV20-1 to TRBJ2-7, with 11 bases lining up with TRBD2. The CDR3 loop spans 14 amino acids. Germline CDR1 DFQATT, CDR2 SNEGSKA (reference sequence). V lost 6 bases and J lost 6; bases outside the gene matches: 10. CDR3 residues: CSALILAGGPEQYF. Here the CDR3 DNA reads TGCAGTGCCTTAATTCTAGCGGGAGGACCCGAGCAGTACTTC.

This clonotype was recorded many times. The chain recombines TRBV29-1 with TRBJ1-1; 9 bases map to TRBD1. Germline loops: CDR1 SQVTM, CDR2 ANQGSEA. Trimming removed 0 bases from V and 4 bases from J; junction bases left unmatched: 0. CDR3 length equals 13 residues. CDR3 residues: CSVEEGQGTEAFF. DNA of the CDR3: TGCAGCGTTGAAGAGGGACAGGGCACTGAAGCTTTCTTT.

This clonotype showed up many times. This chain links TRBV12-3 or TRBV12-4 with TRBJ2-7, with 7 bases aligning to TRBD2. Trimming took 2 bases from V and 0 from J; bases not matched to a gene: 4. This CDR3 is 15 amino acids long. Here the CDR3 DNA reads TGTGCCAGCAGTTTAACGGGGGGTGCCTCCTACGAGCAGTACTTC. It codes for CASSLTGGASYEQYF.

This clonotype was found many times. The V gene is TRBV7-2, the J gene TRBJ2-6; no clear D. The CDR3 spans 17 residues. V was trimmed by 0 bases and J by 0 bases, leaving 9 bases between them. CDR1 is SGHTA and CDR2 is FQGNSA in the germline V gene. The CDR3 is CASSLAGVSSGANVLTF. In DNA form, the CDR3 reads TGTGCCAGCAGCTTAGCAGGAGTAAGCTCTGGGGCCAACGTCCTGACTTTC.

This clonotype appeared many times. J is TRBJ1-2 and V is TRBV6-5; a weak D match, TRBD1 (6 bases). The germline V and J ends were trimmed by 6 bases and 4 bases, with 18 bases remaining between them. The germline V gene has CDR1 MNHEY and CDR2 SVGAGI. The CDR3 runs to 15 residues. CDR3 amino acids: CASSYEPRDIYGYTF. The CDR3 bases are TGTGCCAGCAGCTACGAACCGAGGGACATCTATGGCTACACCTTC.

This clonotype was recorded many times. The genes are TRBV28 and TRBJ1-5; D unclear. Germline V gives CDR1 MDHEN, CDR2 SYDVKM. Trimming took off 7 bases at V and 0 bases at J, with 10 bases between the two ends. The CDR3 has 14 amino acids. In DNA, the CDR3 is TGTGCCAGCACCTTTGGGGATAGCAATCAGCCCCAGCATTTT. Its translation is CASTFGDSNQPQHF. Full variable domain (rest looked up from reference TRBV28 and TRBJ1-5): DVKVTQSSRYLVKRTGEKVFLECVQDMDHENMFWYRQDPGLGLRLIYFSYDVKMKEKGDIPEGYSVSREKKERFSLILESASTNQTSMYLCASTFGDSNQPQHFGDGTRLSIL.

The J gene is TRBJ1-1, the V gene TRBV19, with D tentatively TRBD1 (5 bases). Germline CDR1 LNHDA, CDR2 SQIVND (reference sequence). The CDR3 contains 13 residues. V was shortened by 8 bases and J by 4 bases, with 14 bases between the two germline ends. The CDR3 here is CASGLGHGTEAFF. In DNA form, the CDR3 reads TGTGCCAGTGGCTTGGGGCACGGCACTGAAGCTTTCTTT.

V gene TRBV7-2 combines with J gene TRBJ2-7; TRBD1 agrees at 8 bases. This CDR3 region has 14 residues. CDR1 is SGHTA and CDR2 is FQGNSA in the germline V gene. The V gene end was trimmed by 5 bases and the J gene end by 5 bases; junction bases not matched to a gene: 8. The CDR3: CASSDRQGFNEQYF. Here the CDR3 DNA reads TGTGCCAGCAGCGACCGACAGGGGTTCAACGAGCAGTACTTC. The complete variable domain, with remaining parts taken from reference TRBV7-2 and TRBJ2-7, reads GAGVSQSPSNKVTEKGKDVELRCDPISGHTALYWYRQSLGQGLEFLIYFQGNSAPDKSGLPSDRFSAERTGGSVSTLTIQRTQQEDSAVYLCASSDRQGFNEQYFGPGTRLTVT.

As concerns this clonotype: This may be a read error, as it is one base from a much larger clone. J is TRBJ2-2 and V is TRBV27, with no clear D. CDR1 is MNHEY and CDR2 is SMNVEV in the germline V gene (reference sequence). This CDR3 is built from 12 residues. CDR3 loop: CTSSLMGGELFF. The CDR3 region has the DNA TGTACCAGCAGTTTAATGGGAGGGGAGCTGTTTTTT.

The V call is TRBV7-9, the J call TRBJ2-2, with D uncertain. This CDR3 has 14 residues. Germline V gene lookup returns CDR1 SEHNR and CDR2 FQNEAQ (reference sequence). V gave up 4 bases and J gave up 7 bases, with 13 bases separating them. CDR3 sequence reads: CASSSIGPDGELFF. CDR3 bases: TGTGCCAGCAGCTCGATCGGACCGGACGGGGAGCTGTTTTTT.